These T cell receptor beta chains were read from a single sample in a study of T-cell reconstitution after alpha-beta-depleted transplantation in children. TCRdb recomputed calls from the PCR reads with MiXCR, one row per CDR3 protein. Here the sample spans around 420,000 distinct CDR3 sequences, around 15% being singletons. The starting material was PBMCs, mostly from graft donor cells, obtained 360 days after TCRalphabeta/CD19-depleted stem cell transplant. All receptors come from a boy under three years old who had a stem cell transplant for Wiskott-Aldrich syndrome, so the T cells may come from the graft donor. CDR3s include the opening cysteine and the closing phenylalanine or tryptophan. The D gene is left open where the match is weak.

v_gene: TRBV5-4
d_gene: TRBD1
len: 16
CDR3aa: CASSLVGTGGPNEQFF

v_gene: TRBV24-1
d_gene: TRBD1
len: 14
CDR3aa: CATSGTGTDGTQYF

v_gene: TRBV7-8
d_gene: .
len: 16
CDR3aa: CASSLGRFYSNQPQHF

v_gene: TRBV5-1
d_gene: .
len: 15
CDR3aa: CASSLGGLGYNEQFF

v_gene: TRBV29-1
d_gene: TRBD1
len: 14
CDR3aa: CSVDLGGVDYGYTF

v_gene: TRBV7-9
d_gene: TRBD1
len: 14
CDR3aa: CASSTQGVGDTQYF

v_gene: TRBV15
d_gene: .
len: 15
CDR3aa: CATSRDKGFRETQYF

v_gene: TRBV7-6
d_gene: TRBD2
len: 14
CDR3aa: CASSLEWGGDIQYF

v_gene: TRBV10-3
d_gene: .
len: 13
CDR3aa: CAISTGTLDTQYF

v_gene: TRBV21-1
d_gene: .
len: 14
CDR3aa: CASSKGGGSQPQHF

v_gene: TRBV9
d_gene: TRBD2
len: 15
CDR3aa: CASSAGGTVSYEQYF

v_gene: TRBV7-2
d_gene: TRBD1
len: 13
CDR3aa: CASGQGGTGELFF

v_gene: TRBV27
d_gene: .
len: 13
CDR3aa: CASIAATGREQYF

v_gene: TRBV25-1
d_gene: TRBD1
len: 15
CDR3aa: CASSTRDRVTNTQYF

v_gene: TRBV7-9
d_gene: .
len: 11
CDR3aa: CASSWGREQYF

v_gene: TRBV7-8
d_gene: .
len: 12
CDR3aa: CASGTRAETQYF

v_gene: TRBV20-1
d_gene: .
len: 14
CDR3aa: CSATGPLSYNEQFF

v_gene: TRBV7-9
d_gene: TRBD1
len: 16
CDR3aa: CASSLYSRQGGMGQYF

v_gene: TRBV7-9
d_gene: .
len: 14
CDR3aa: CASTPREPTGELFF

v_gene: TRBV20-1
d_gene: TRBD1
len: 13
CDR3aa: CSAPRTGGNEQFF

v_gene: TRBV5-1
d_gene: .
len: 12
CDR3aa: CASSLGGWPQHF

v_gene: TRBV6-1
d_gene: .
len: 14
CDR3aa: CASSRQAYSYEQYF

v_gene: TRBV11-1
d_gene: .
len: 19
CDR3aa: CASSLVTVVTIPRTYEQYF

v_gene: TRBV3-1
d_gene: TRBD1
len: 17
CDR3aa: CASRQVGQGVIHNEQFF

v_gene: TRBV5-6
d_gene: TRBD2
len: 15
CDR3aa: CASSWGTSGPGELFF

v_gene: TRBV4-1
d_gene: .
len: 15
CDR3aa: CASSQVGPTQDTQYF

v_gene: TRBV5-1
d_gene: TRBD2
len: 18
CDR3aa: CASSLEVGTSGRLNEQFF

v_gene: TRBV12-3/TRBV12-4
d_gene: .
len: 12
CDR3aa: CASSYMKNIQYF

v_gene: TRBV24-1
d_gene: .
len: 16
CDR3aa: CATSDFRTAGQETQYF

v_gene: TRBV24-1
d_gene: .
len: 13
CDR3aa: CATSDGRVDTQYF

v_gene: TRBV12-5
d_gene: TRBD2
len: 13
CDR3aa: CASGFTARGEQYF

v_gene: TRBV25-1
d_gene: TRBD1
len: 15
CDR3aa: CASSEGGGRNEKLFF

v_gene: TRBV11-3
d_gene: TRBD1
len: 17
CDR3aa: CASSLGGTGDRSGELFF

v_gene: TRBV18
d_gene: .
len: 15
CDR3aa: CASSPDFIAKNIQYF

v_gene: TRBV18
d_gene: .
len: 15
CDR3aa: CASSPPGLGKETQYF